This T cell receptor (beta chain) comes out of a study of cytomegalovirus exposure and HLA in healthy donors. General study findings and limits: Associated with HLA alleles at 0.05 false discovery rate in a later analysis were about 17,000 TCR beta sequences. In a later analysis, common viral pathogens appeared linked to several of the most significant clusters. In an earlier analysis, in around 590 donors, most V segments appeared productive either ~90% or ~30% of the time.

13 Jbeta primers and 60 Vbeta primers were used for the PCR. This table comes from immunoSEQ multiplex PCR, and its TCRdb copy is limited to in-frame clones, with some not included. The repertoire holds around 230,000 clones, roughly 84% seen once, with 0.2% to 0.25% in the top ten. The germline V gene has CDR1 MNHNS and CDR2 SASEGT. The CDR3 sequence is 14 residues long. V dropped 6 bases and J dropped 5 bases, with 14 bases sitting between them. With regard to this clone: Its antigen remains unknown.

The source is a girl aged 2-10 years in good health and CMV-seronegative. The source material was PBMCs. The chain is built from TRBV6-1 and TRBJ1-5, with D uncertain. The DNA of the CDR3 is TGTGCCAGCAGGAGTTCAAATGTGGATCAGCCCCAGCATTTT. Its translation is CASRSSNVDQPQHF.